This is a list of T cell receptor beta chains from one sample in a study of blood T cell repertoires in COVID-19. Here immunoSEQ multiplex PCR was the method, and the copy in TCRdb shows in-frame clones only, minus some. The sample shows about 100,000 clones, around 81% of them seen only once. The specimen was peripheral blood. The receptors originated from a man of 80 years or more with COVID-19, enrolled during active disease. The CDR3 runs from the conserved cysteine through the conserved F or W. Each record gives: clone size, D gene, V gene, J gene, CDR3 protein, CDR3 DNA. The D gene is left open where the match is weak. Part of the rows lack a size; the others show once, few, many or a class for expanded clones.

abundance: few; d_gene: NA; v_gene: TRBV29-1; j_gene: TRBJ2-5; CDR3aa: CSVERGTETQYF; CDR3nt: TGCAGCGTTGAAAGGGGTACGGAGACCCAGTACTTC
abundance: NA; d_gene: TRBD1; v_gene: TRBV9; j_gene: TRBJ1-2; CDR3aa: CASSPRTGESNYGYTF; CDR3nt: TGTGCCAGCAGCCCCCGGACAGGGGAAAGTAACTATGGCTACACCTTC
abundance: NA; d_gene: TRBD1; v_gene: TRBV5-6; j_gene: TRBJ1-5; CDR3aa: CASSLAGTGGARSNQPQHF; CDR3nt: TGTGCCAGCAGCTTGGCCGGGACAGGGGGAGCGCGAAGCAATCAGCCCCAGCATTTT
abundance: few; d_gene: NA; v_gene: TRBV2; j_gene: TRBJ1-4; CDR3aa: CASRTSRGGKDNEKLFF; CDR3nt: TGTGCCAGCAGGACATCCCGGGGGGGAAAGGATAATGAAAAACTGTTTTTT
abundance: NA; d_gene: TRBD2; v_gene: TRBV28; j_gene: TRBJ2-5; CDR3aa: CASTKTGGRETQYF; CDR3nt: TGTGCCAGCACCAAAACGGGCGGGAGAGAGACCCAGTACTTC
abundance: few; d_gene: TRBD1; v_gene: TRBV2; j_gene: TRBJ2-7; CDR3aa: CASIIGQGADEQYF; CDR3nt: TGTGCCAGCATCATTGGACAGGGAGCTGACGAGCAGTACTTC
abundance: NA; d_gene: TRBD1; v_gene: TRBV11-2; j_gene: TRBJ1-6; CDR3aa: CASSLPGTGVSPLHF; CDR3nt: TGTGCCAGCAGCTTACCCGGGACAGGGGTTTCACCCCTCCACTTT
abundance: NA; d_gene: NA; v_gene: TRBV5-1; j_gene: TRBJ1-4; CDR3aa: CASSLQGTREKLFF; CDR3nt: TGCGCCAGCAGCTTGCAGGGCACCCGTGAAAAACTGTTTTTT
abundance: many; d_gene: NA; v_gene: TRBV2; j_gene: TRBJ2-2; CDR3aa: CASDSGRNRVSGELFF; CDR3nt: TGTGCCAGCGACAGCGGCCGAAACAGGGTTTCCGGGGAGCTGTTTTTT
abundance: NA; d_gene: TRBD1; v_gene: TRBV14; j_gene: TRBJ1-1; CDR3aa: CASSPTIDRVRQATEAFF; CDR3nt: TGTGCCAGCAGCCCGACCATTGACAGGGTTCGTCAGGCCACTGAAGCTTTCTTT
abundance: NA; d_gene: NA; v_gene: TRBV7-2; j_gene: TRBJ1-5; CDR3aa: CASSLNGGGGQPQHF; CDR3nt: TGTGCCAGCAGCTTAAACGGGGGAGGAGGCCAGCCCCAGCATTTT
abundance: NA; d_gene: NA; v_gene: TRBV10-3; j_gene: TRBJ1-2; CDR3aa: CAITAGENGYTF; CDR3nt: TGTGCCATCACTGCAGGGGAGAATGGCTACACCTTC
abundance: NA; d_gene: TRBD1; v_gene: TRBV27; j_gene: TRBJ2-5; CDR3aa: CASSYRTGMRETQYF; CDR3nt: TGTGCCAGCAGTTATCGGACAGGGATGAGGGAGACCCAGTACTTC
abundance: once; d_gene: TRBD1; v_gene: TRBV30; j_gene: TRBJ2-5; CDR3aa: CAWSRTGAETQYF; CDR3nt: TGTGCCTGGAGTCGGACAGGTGCAGAGACCCAGTACTTC
abundance: NA; d_gene: TRBD1; v_gene: TRBV4-3; j_gene: TRBJ2-7; CDR3aa: CASSQDLPDRGYEQYF; CDR3nt: TGCGCCAGCAGCCAAGATCTCCCGGACAGGGGGTACGAGCAGTACTTC
abundance: few; d_gene: TRBD2; v_gene: TRBV27; j_gene: TRBJ2-1; CDR3aa: CASSLLAGGPGEQFF; CDR3nt: TGTGCCAGCAGTTTACTAGCGGGAGGGCCCGGTGAGCAGTTCTTC
abundance: NA; d_gene: NA; v_gene: TRBV4-2; j_gene: TRBJ2-1; CDR3aa: CASSQDHRGTYNEQFF; CDR3nt: TGTGCCAGCAGCCAAGATCACCGGGGTACCTACAATGAGCAGTTCTTC
abundance: NA; d_gene: NA; v_gene: TRBV20-1; j_gene: TRBJ1-2; CDR3aa: CSASKPPESYGYTF; CDR3nt: TGCAGTGCTAGTAAACCGCCAGAATCGTATGGCTACACCTTC
abundance: once; d_gene: NA; v_gene: TRBV15; j_gene: TRBJ1-6; CDR3aa: CATSRDARGADSPLHF; CDR3nt: TGTGCCACCAGCAGAGACGCCAGGGGCGCGGATTCACCCCTCCACTTT
abundance: NA; d_gene: TRBD2; v_gene: TRBV30; j_gene: TRBJ2-5; CDR3aa: CAWDFGLAGGEETQYF; CDR3nt: TGTGCCTGGGATTTCGGGCTAGCGGGGGGAGAGGAGACCCAGTACTTC
abundance: NA; d_gene: NA; v_gene: TRBV28; j_gene: TRBJ1-4; CDR3aa: CASSLSGIANEKLFF; CDR3nt: TGTGCCAGCAGTCTCTCGGGGATAGCTAATGAAAAACTGTTTTTT
abundance: NA; d_gene: NA; v_gene: TRBV7-8; j_gene: TRBJ2-1; CDR3aa: CASSPSGSYYNEQFF; CDR3nt: TGTGCCAGCAGCCCAAGCGGATCTTACTACAATGAGCAGTTCTTC
abundance: NA; d_gene: TRBD1; v_gene: TRBV28; j_gene: TRBJ2-1; CDR3aa: CASSTQGADNEQFF; CDR3nt: TGTGCCAGCAGTACACAGGGGGCCGACAATGAGCAGTTCTTC
abundance: NA; d_gene: NA; v_gene: TRBV7-8; j_gene: TRBJ1-1; CDR3aa: CASSLAAGTEAFF; CDR3nt: TGTGCCAGCAGCTTAGCTGCCGGCACTGAAGCTTTCTTT
abundance: many; d_gene: NA; v_gene: TRBV7-8; j_gene: TRBJ1-4; CDR3aa: CASSLVSRRTVNEKLFF; CDR3nt: TGTGCCAGCAGCTTAGTATCCAGGCGGACAGTGAATGAAAAACTGTTTTTT
abundance: once; d_gene: TRBD1; v_gene: TRBV29-1; j_gene: TRBJ2-5; CDR3aa: CSVEKTGGETQYF; CDR3nt: TGCAGCGTTGAAAAGACAGGGGGGGAGACCCAGTACTTC
abundance: NA; d_gene: TRBD1; v_gene: TRBV5-1; j_gene: TRBJ1-2; CDR3aa: CASSFGTGGPYGYTF; CDR3nt: TGCGCCAGCAGCTTCGGGACAGGGGGCCCCTATGGCTACACCTTC
abundance: once; d_gene: NA; v_gene: TRBV27; j_gene: TRBJ1-6; CDR3aa: CASSSPDGNFNSPLHF; CDR3nt: TGTGCCAGCAGTTCTCCGGACGGGAACTTTAATTCACCCCTCCACTTT
abundance: NA; d_gene: TRBD2; v_gene: TRBV5-1; j_gene: TRBJ2-7; CDR3aa: CASSLTPGGSAPYQPSYEQYF; CDR3nt: TGCGCCAGCAGCTTGACTCCGGGAGGCTCCGCCCCTTACCAACCTTCCTACGAGCAGTACTTC
abundance: NA; d_gene: NA; v_gene: TRBV29-1; j_gene: TRBJ2-2; CDR3aa: CSCSRANTGELFF; CDR3nt: TGCAGCTGTAGCAGGGCGAACACCGGGGAGCTGTTTTTT
abundance: few; d_gene: NA; v_gene: TRBV12-3/TRBV12-4; j_gene: TRBJ1-1; CDR3aa: CASSLRGWEAFF; CDR3nt: TGTGCCAGCAGTTTAAGAGGGTGGGAAGCTTTCTTT
abundance: NA; d_gene: TRBD2; v_gene: TRBV4-2; j_gene: TRBJ2-2; CDR3aa: CASRGRGRDTGELFF; CDR3nt: TGTGCCAGCAGGGGGAGGGGTCGGGACACCGGGGAGCTGTTTTTT
abundance: NA; d_gene: NA; v_gene: TRBV2; j_gene: TRBJ2-3; CDR3aa: CASSVRGDSTDTQYF; CDR3nt: TGTGCCAGCAGCGTCCGCGGGGATAGCACAGATACGCAGTATTTT
abundance: NA; d_gene: TRBD1; v_gene: TRBV9; j_gene: TRBJ2-6; CDR3aa: CASSVTGSGANVLTF; CDR3nt: TGTGCCAGCAGCGTGACAGGGTCTGGGGCCAACGTCCTGACTTTC
abundance: NA; d_gene: TRBD1; v_gene: TRBV6-2/TRBV6-3; j_gene: TRBJ1-5; CDR3aa: CASSTGGGGNQPQHF; CDR3nt: TGTGCCAGCAGTACAGGGGGCGGGGGCAATCAGCCCCAGCATTTT
abundance: NA; d_gene: TRBD2; v_gene: TRBV5-1; j_gene: TRBJ2-1; CDR3aa: CASSLGGSDYNEQFF; CDR3nt: TGCGCCAGCAGCTTGGGCGGGAGTGACTACAATGAGCAGTTCTTC
abundance: NA; d_gene: TRBD2; v_gene: TRBV30; j_gene: TRBJ2-2; CDR3aa: CAWIPSGRGTGELFF; CDR3nt: TGTGCCTGGATCCCTAGCGGCCGGGGGACCGGGGAGCTGTTTTTT
abundance: NA; d_gene: NA; v_gene: TRBV10-2; j_gene: TRBJ2-1; CDR3aa: CASSELHRTNYNEQFF; CDR3nt: TGCGCCAGCAGTGAGCTCCATCGGACTAATTACAATGAGCAGTTCTTC
abundance: NA; d_gene: NA; v_gene: TRBV30; j_gene: TRBJ1-4; CDR3aa: CAWSPNRSFRGRNEKLFF; CDR3nt: TGTGCCTGGAGCCCTAACAGGTCGTTCCGCGGAAGGAATGAAAAACTGTTTTTT
abundance: NA; d_gene: TRBD1; v_gene: TRBV11-2; j_gene: TRBJ2-5; CDR3aa: CASSFSGTGYYQETQYF; CDR3nt: TGTGCCAGCAGCTTTAGTGGGACAGGTTATTACCAAGAGACCCAGTACTTC
abundance: NA; d_gene: NA; v_gene: TRBV9; j_gene: TRBJ2-5; CDR3aa: CASSVGLAETQYF; CDR3nt: TGTGCCAGCAGCGTAGGACTGGCGGAGACCCAGTACTTC
abundance: NA; d_gene: TRBD2; v_gene: TRBV19; j_gene: TRBJ2-2; CDR3aa: CASSRDTELAGGPTGELFF; CDR3nt: TGTGCCAGTAGCCGGGACACCGAACTAGCGGGAGGGCCCACCGGGGAGCTGTTTTTT